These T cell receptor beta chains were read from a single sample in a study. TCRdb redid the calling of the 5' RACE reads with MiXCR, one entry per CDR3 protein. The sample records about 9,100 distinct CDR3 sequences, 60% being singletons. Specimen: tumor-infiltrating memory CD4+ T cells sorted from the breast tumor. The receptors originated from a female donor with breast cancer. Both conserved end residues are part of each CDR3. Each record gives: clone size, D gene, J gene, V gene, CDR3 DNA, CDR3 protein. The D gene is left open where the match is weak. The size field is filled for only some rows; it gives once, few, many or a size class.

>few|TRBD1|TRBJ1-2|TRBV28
TGTGCCAGCACCGGGCACAAAACAGGGGCGGACTATGGCTACACCTTC
CASTGHKTGADYGYTF
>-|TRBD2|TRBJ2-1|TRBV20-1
TGCAGTGCTAGAGATGCGGGGGTAGCGCAGTTCTTC
CSARDAGVAQFF
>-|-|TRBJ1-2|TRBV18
TGTGCCAGCTCACTTGGCACGGGGGACTATGGCTACACCTTC
CASSLGTGDYGYTF
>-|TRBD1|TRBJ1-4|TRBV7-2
TGTGCCAGCAGCCTGGGACAGAATGAAAAACTGTTTTTT
CASSLGQNEKLFF
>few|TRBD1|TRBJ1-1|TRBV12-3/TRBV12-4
TGTGCCAGCAGTCCGCGACCGGGACAGGTGGCTTTCTTT
CASSPRPGQVAFF
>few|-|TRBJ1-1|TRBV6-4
TGTGCCAGCAGTGACCGGTCAACAAGTAGGACTTTCTTT
CASSDRSTSRTFF
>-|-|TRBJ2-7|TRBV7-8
TGTGCCAGCAGCTCTGGACCGACACTCCTGGGGGACGAGCAGTACTTC
CASSSGPTLLGDEQYF
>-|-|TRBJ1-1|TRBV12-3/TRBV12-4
TGTGCCAGCAGCCCCACGACTTCGGCTGAAGCTTTCTTT
CASSPTTSAEAFF
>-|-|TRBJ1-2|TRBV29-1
TGCAGCGTGGAGAATGCTCGGGGGCGCGGCTACACCTTC
CSVENARGRGYTF
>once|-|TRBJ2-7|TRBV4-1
TGCCCCAGCAGCCAAGGACCAGCCAGGGTCGAGCAGTACTTC
CPSSQGPARVEQYF
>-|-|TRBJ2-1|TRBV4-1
TGCGCCAGCTCTTCTCGGGATAGGGGAAAGCAGTTCTTC
CASSSRDRGKQFF
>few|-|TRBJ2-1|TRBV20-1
TGCAGTGCTAGTGAAGTATGGACAGCCTACAATGAGCAGTTCTTC
CSASEVWTAYNEQFF
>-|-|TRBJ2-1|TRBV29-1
TGCAGCGTAGGGGGACTATACAATGAGCAGTTCTTC
CSVGGLYNEQFF
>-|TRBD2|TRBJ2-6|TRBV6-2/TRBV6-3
TGTGCCAGCAGGGGACTAGCGGGCTCTGGGGCCAACGTCCTGACTTTC
CASRGLAGSGANVLTF
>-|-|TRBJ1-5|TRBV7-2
TGTGCCAGCAGCTTAGAAGAGGGTAGGACCCATCAGCCCCAGCATTTT
CASSLEEGRTHQPQHF
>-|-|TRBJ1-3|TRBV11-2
TGTGCCAGCAAGGGTGGAAACACCATATATTTT
CASKGGNTIYF
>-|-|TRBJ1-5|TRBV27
TGTGCCAGCAGCTTGGGGGGGCGTCAGCCCCAGCATTTT
CASSLGGRQPQHF
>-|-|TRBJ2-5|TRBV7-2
TGTGCCAGCAGCAGAGACAGGATAGAGACCCAGTACTTC
CASSRDRIETQYF
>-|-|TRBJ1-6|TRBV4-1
TGCGCCAGCAGCCAGGTGCGGGCGACGGGGTCACCCCTCCACTTT
CASSQVRATGSPLHF
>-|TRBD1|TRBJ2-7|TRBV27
TGTGCCAGCAGCCGATCGACAGGGTTCCCCTACGAGCAGTACTTC
CASSRSTGFPYEQYF
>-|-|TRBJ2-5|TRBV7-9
TGTGCCAGCAGCTTAGGACAGATCCAAGAGACCCAGTACTTC
CASSLGQIQETQYF
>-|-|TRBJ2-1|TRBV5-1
TGCGCCAGCAGCTTGGGTTCTGGTCTAAACAATGAGCAGTCCTTC
CASSLGSGLNNEQSF
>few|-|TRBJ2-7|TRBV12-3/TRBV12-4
TGTGCCAGCACTTATAGTGGATTTTACGAGCAGTACTTC
CASTYSGFYEQYF
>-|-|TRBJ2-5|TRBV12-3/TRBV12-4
TGTGCCAGCAGCCGACTCGGTGAGACCCAGTACTTC
CASSRLGETQYF